The 3 T cell receptor beta chains reported below all come from one sample, sequenced in a study of T cells after yellow fever vaccination. Each CDR3 protein is one row after TCRdb ran MiXCR on the 5' RACE reads. Among hundreds of thousands of distinct CDR3 sequences listed, roughly 13% were seen once. The source material was PBMCs, sampled on the day of the yellow fever booster vaccination. The receptor set was obtained from a man aged 25-45 years who received the YFV17D yellow fever vaccine.

The chain joins TRBV5-4 to TRBJ1-1, with D possibly being TRBD1 (5 bases). Germline CDR1 and CDR2: SGHNT and YYREEE (reference sequence). This CDR3 spans 15 amino acids. The V gene lost 0 bases and the J gene lost 5 bases, with 14 bases spanning the gap. CDR3 loop: CASSLEDKKGTEAFF. DNA for the CDR3: TGTGCCAGCAGCTTGGAGGACAAAAAGGGGACTGAAGCTTTCTTT.

This clonotype was detected only a few times. The genes are TRBV25-1 and TRBJ1-1; 8 bases are shared with TRBD1. Per the germline V gene, CDR1 is MGHDK and CDR2 is SYGVNS. The ends lost 10 bases at V and 4 bases at J; junction bases unmatched: 8. The CDR3 sequence is 13 residues long. This chain's CDR3 is CATRDRSTTEAFF. DNA for the CDR3: TGTGCCACCCGGGACAGGAGTACCACTGAAGCTTTCTTT.

In this sample, this clonotype turned up once. The rearrangement joins TRBV20-1 to TRBJ2-3, with 9 bases lining up with TRBD2. Losses at the gene ends were 2 bases for V and 2 bases for J; bases not matched to a gene: 5. The CDR3 loop spans 15 amino acids. CDR1 and CDR2 from the germline V gene are DFQATT and SNEGSKA (reference sequence). In nucleotides, the CDR3 is TGCAGTGCTAGATCCCCTAGCGGGATCACAGATACGCAGTATTTT. Protein: CSARSPSGITDTQYF.